Included here is one T cell receptor beta chain sequence, with context. The data belong to a study of blood T cell repertoires in COVID-19. Turning to the study itself: Acute and convalescent COVID-19 samples came from the United States, Italy and Spain. The analysed material was cDNA or gDNA that came from T cells, B-cell-depleted T cells, or PBMCs.

The assay was immunoSEQ multiplex PCR, and TCRdb's table has in-frame clones only and misses some. The table has about 230,000 clones, about nine tenths seen once. The material sequenced was peripheral blood. This clonotype was obtained from a man aged 45-65 years with COVID-19, enrolled during active disease.

The CDR3 DNA is TGCGCCAGCAGCTTGTTAGGCGGGGGGCCCTCTGGGGCCAACGTCCTGACTTTC. Its protein is CASSLLGGGPSGANVLTF. The V and J genes are TRBV5-1 and TRBJ2-6, with 8 bases matching TRBD2. V shed 1 base, J shed 0 bases, and the junction held 6 bases outside the gene matches. The CDR3 contains 18 residues. Germline V lookup: CDR1 SGHRS, CDR2 YFSETQ.